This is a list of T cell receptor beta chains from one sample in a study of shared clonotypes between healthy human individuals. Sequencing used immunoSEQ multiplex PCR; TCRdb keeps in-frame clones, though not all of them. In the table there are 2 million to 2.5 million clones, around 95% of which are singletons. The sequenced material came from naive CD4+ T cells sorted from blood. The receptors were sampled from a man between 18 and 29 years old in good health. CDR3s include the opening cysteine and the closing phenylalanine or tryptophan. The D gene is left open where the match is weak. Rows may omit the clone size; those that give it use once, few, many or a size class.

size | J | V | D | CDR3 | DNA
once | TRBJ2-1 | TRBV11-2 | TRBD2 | CASSWSGRSINEQFF | TGTGCCAGCAGCTGGAGCGGGAGGAGTATCAATGAGCAGTTCTTC
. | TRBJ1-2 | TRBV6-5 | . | CASSTPGEYGYTF | TGTGCCAGCAGCACCCCAGGGGAGTATGGCTACACCTTC
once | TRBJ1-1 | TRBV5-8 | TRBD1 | CASTRDRVGNTEAFF | TGTGCCAGCACCCGGGACAGGGTAGGGAACACTGAAGCTTTCTTT
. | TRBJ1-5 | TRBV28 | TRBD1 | CASSLPQGGNQPQHF | TGTGCCAGCAGTTTACCACAGGGGGGCAATCAGCCCCAGCATTTT
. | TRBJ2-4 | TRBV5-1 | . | CASSLEGAKNIQYF | TGCGCCAGCAGCTTGGAGGGGGCCAAAAACATTCAGTACTTC
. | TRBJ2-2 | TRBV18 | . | CASSLSDSYTGELFF | TGTGCCAGCTCCCTCTCTGACAGCTACACCGGGGAGCTGTTTTTT
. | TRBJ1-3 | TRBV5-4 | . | CASSPDRSGNTIYF | TGTGCCAGCAGCCCCGATCGCTCTGGAAACACCATATATTTT
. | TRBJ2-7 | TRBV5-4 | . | CASSRNRGSSSYEQYF | TGTGCCAGCAGCCGGAATCGAGGTTCGAGCTCCTACGAGCAGTACTTC
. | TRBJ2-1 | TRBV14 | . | CASSQGRDLYNEQFF | TGTGCCAGCAGCCAAGGGCGGGACCTCTACAATGAGCAGTTCTTC
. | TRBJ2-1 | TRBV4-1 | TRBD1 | CASSQRTGFSEQFF | TGCGCCAGCAGCCAAAGGACAGGGTTTTCTGAGCAGTTCTTC
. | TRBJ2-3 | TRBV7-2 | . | CASSLVSVGGSTDTQYF | TGTGCCAGCAGCTTAGTTTCTGTGGGAGGTAGCACAGATACGCAGTATTTT
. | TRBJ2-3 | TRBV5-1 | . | CASSSGSTDTQYF | TGCGCCAGCAGCTCGGGCTCCACAGATACGCAGTATTTT
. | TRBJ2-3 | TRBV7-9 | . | CASSRMGAGTDTQYF | TGTGCCAGCAGCCGAATGGGGGCTGGGACAGATACGCAGTATTTT
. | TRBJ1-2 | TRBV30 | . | CAWSPHDSNYGYTF | TGTGCCTGGAGTCCTCATGACAGTAACTATGGCTACACCTTC
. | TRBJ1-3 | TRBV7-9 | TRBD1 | CASSARTGSAGNTIYF | TGTGCCAGCAGCGCCCGGACAGGGTCCGCTGGAAACACCATATATTTT
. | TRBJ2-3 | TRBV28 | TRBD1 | CASIADRVADTQYF | TGTGCCAGCATCGCGGACAGGGTGGCAGATACGCAGTATTTT
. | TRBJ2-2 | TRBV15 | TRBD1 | CATSTGQGDTGELFF | TGTGCCACCAGCACGGGACAGGGGGACACCGGGGAGCTGTTTTTT
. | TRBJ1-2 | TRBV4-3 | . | CASSQGWGVYYGYTF | TGCGCCAGCAGCCAAGGATGGGGGGTATACTATGGCTACACCTTC
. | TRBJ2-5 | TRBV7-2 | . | CASSHPNPETQYF | TGTGCCAGCAGCCACCCGAACCCCGAGACCCAGTACTTC
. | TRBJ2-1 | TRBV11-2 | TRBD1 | CASSPHRTGPNEQFF | TGTGCCAGCAGCCCTCACCGGACAGGGCCAAATGAGCAGTTCTTC
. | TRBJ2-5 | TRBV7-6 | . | CASSLGIGGSPQETQYF | TGTGCCAGCAGCTTAGGAATAGGCGGGTCTCCTCAAGAGACCCAGTACTTC